Listed below are T cell receptor beta chains from one sample, sequenced in a study of beta chain features in type 1 diabetes. Clones were read by immunoSEQ multiplex PCR, and TCRdb kept only the in-frame ones, dropping some. The sample includes 240,000 or so clones, 27% of them seen just once. The sequenced sample was central memory CD4+ T cells from blood. These receptors were obtained from a young man in good health. CDR3s include the opening cysteine and the closing phenylalanine or tryptophan. The order of the fields is D gene, clone size, V gene, J gene, CDR3 DNA, CDR3 protein. D genes are given only for firm matches. Only some rows state a clone size, as once, few, many or a class for expanded clones.

d_gene: .; abundance: few; v_gene: TRBV30; j_gene: TRBJ2-3; CDR3nt: TGTGCCTGGAGTGTACGGGGGGCCGCAGATACGCAGTATTTT; CDR3aa: CAWSVRGAADTQYF
d_gene: .; abundance: .; v_gene: TRBV18; j_gene: TRBJ1-5; CDR3nt: TGTGCCAGCTCACCCCAACGCAATCAGCCCCAGCATTTT; CDR3aa: CASSPQRNQPQHF
d_gene: .; abundance: few; v_gene: TRBV7-9; j_gene: TRBJ2-3; CDR3nt: TGTGCCAGCAGCTTTATGGCGGACACAGATACGCAGTATTTT; CDR3aa: CASSFMADTDTQYF
d_gene: .; abundance: .; v_gene: TRBV9; j_gene: TRBJ1-1; CDR3nt: TGTGCCAGCAGCGTCTCGTTGGGGGAAGCTTTCTTT; CDR3aa: CASSVSLGEAFF
d_gene: TRBD1; abundance: .; v_gene: TRBV19; j_gene: TRBJ1-2; CDR3nt: TGTGCCAGTAGTATGGGACAGACTAACTATGGCTACACCTTC; CDR3aa: CASSMGQTNYGYTF
d_gene: TRBD2; abundance: .; v_gene: TRBV4-1; j_gene: TRBJ2-3; CDR3nt: TGCGCCAGCAGCCAAGTTTCGGGAGGTATCTTCACAGATACGCAGTATTTT; CDR3aa: CASSQVSGGIFTDTQYF
d_gene: TRBD1; abundance: .; v_gene: TRBV18; j_gene: TRBJ2-2; CDR3nt: TGTGCCAGCTCACTGGGACAGGGAAACACCGGGGAGCTGTTTTTT; CDR3aa: CASSLGQGNTGELFF
d_gene: .; abundance: .; v_gene: TRBV23-1; j_gene: TRBJ1-2; CDR3nt: TGCGCCAGCAGTCAATTTGGTCCTTGTAGTCCCAAGCAGGGCTACACCTTC; CDR3aa: CASSQFGPCSPKQGYTF
d_gene: .; abundance: few; v_gene: TRBV9; j_gene: TRBJ2-3; CDR3nt: TGTGCCAGCAGCGTAGGGTCAGGGATTAGCACAGATACGCAGTATTTT; CDR3aa: CASSVGSGISTDTQYF
d_gene: TRBD1; abundance: few; v_gene: TRBV30; j_gene: TRBJ2-5; CDR3nt: TGTGCCTGGAGTCGCGGCAGGGGGCCAGAGACCCAGTACTTC; CDR3aa: CAWSRGRGPETQYF
d_gene: .; abundance: medium-sized; v_gene: TRBV18; j_gene: TRBJ2-1; CDR3nt: TGTGCCAGCTCACCACCGGAGGTTCGGGATGAGCAGTTCTTC; CDR3aa: CASSPPEVRDEQFF
d_gene: .; abundance: few; v_gene: TRBV7-9; j_gene: TRBJ1-6; CDR3nt: TGTGCCAGCAGCAGACAGGTTGAATCACCCCTCCACTTT; CDR3aa: CASSRQVESPLHF
d_gene: TRBD2; abundance: .; v_gene: TRBV29-1; j_gene: TRBJ2-5; CDR3nt: TGCAGCGTTGGGTGGCCTAGCGGGCCCCAAGAGACCCAGTACTTC; CDR3aa: CSVGWPSGPQETQYF
d_gene: .; abundance: .; v_gene: TRBV5-1; j_gene: TRBJ2-7; CDR3nt: TGCGCCAGCAGCTTGGAGGCGGGCCCTACCTACGAGCAGTACTTC; CDR3aa: CASSLEAGPTYEQYF
d_gene: TRBD2; abundance: few; v_gene: TRBV28; j_gene: TRBJ2-7; CDR3nt: TGTGCCAGCATCCAAGGACTAGCGGGAGGGTACGAGCAGTACTTC; CDR3aa: CASIQGLAGGYEQYF
d_gene: TRBD1; abundance: many; v_gene: TRBV19; j_gene: TRBJ2-7; CDR3nt: TGTGCCAGTAGTTCGGCCGCGACAGGGGGCATGGACGAGCAGTACTTC; CDR3aa: CASSSAATGGMDEQYF
d_gene: .; abundance: .; v_gene: TRBV28; j_gene: TRBJ1-6; CDR3nt: TGTGCCAGCAGCCCCCCCGGGGGGCATAATTCACCCCTCCACTTT; CDR3aa: CASSPPGGHNSPLHF
d_gene: .; abundance: .; v_gene: TRBV7-2; j_gene: TRBJ2-3; CDR3nt: TGTGCCAGCAGCCAGGCCCGCATGGATACGCAGTATTTT; CDR3aa: CASSQARMDTQYF
d_gene: .; abundance: many; v_gene: TRBV30; j_gene: TRBJ1-2; CDR3nt: TGTGCCTGGAGTATTACTCTCGGACAGAAATATGGCTACACCTTC; CDR3aa: CAWSITLGQKYGYTF
d_gene: .; abundance: few; v_gene: TRBV2; j_gene: TRBJ2-7; CDR3nt: TGTGCCAGCAGTGAACAGCTCTACGAGCAGTACTTC; CDR3aa: CASSEQLYEQYF
d_gene: .; abundance: .; v_gene: TRBV6-5; j_gene: TRBJ1-5; CDR3nt: TGTGCCAGCAGTGTAGACCCGAAGAGTCAGCCCCAGCATTTT; CDR3aa: CASSVDPKSQPQHF
d_gene: TRBD1; abundance: .; v_gene: TRBV6-4; j_gene: TRBJ1-6; CDR3nt: TGTGCCAGCAGTTGGGACAGAGATTCACCCCTCCACTTT; CDR3aa: CASSWDRDSPLHF
d_gene: .; abundance: .; v_gene: TRBV5-4; j_gene: TRBJ2-1; CDR3nt: TGTGCCAGCAGCTCCCCGAACTCCGACGGCAATGAGCAGTTCTTC; CDR3aa: CASSSPNSDGNEQFF
d_gene: TRBD1; abundance: few; v_gene: TRBV7-9; j_gene: TRBJ2-7; CDR3nt: TGTGCCAGCAGCTCCGGGACAGGGGGCTTCGAGCAGTACTTC; CDR3aa: CASSSGTGGFEQYF
d_gene: TRBD1; abundance: .; v_gene: TRBV6-6; j_gene: TRBJ1-5; CDR3nt: TGTGCCAGCAGCCCCGACAGGGGTAATCAGCCCCAGCATTTT; CDR3aa: CASSPDRGNQPQHF
d_gene: TRBD2; abundance: few; v_gene: TRBV7-2; j_gene: TRBJ2-1; CDR3nt: TGTGCCAGCAGCTCGGGACTAGCCGAGAGTGAGCAGTTCTTC; CDR3aa: CASSSGLAESEQFF
d_gene: .; abundance: .; v_gene: TRBV15; j_gene: TRBJ1-2; CDR3nt: TGTGCCACCAGCAGAGCCAGCACAGTGGGAGGCTACACCTTC; CDR3aa: CATSRASTVGGYTF
d_gene: .; abundance: few; v_gene: TRBV7-2; j_gene: TRBJ2-7; CDR3nt: TGTGCCAGCAGCTCAGGGGGAGGGCCGTATGAGCAGTACTTC; CDR3aa: CASSSGGGPYEQYF
d_gene: .; abundance: many; v_gene: TRBV25-1; j_gene: TRBJ2-7; CDR3nt: TGTGCCAGCACGCAGGGATACGAGCAGTACTTC; CDR3aa: CASTQGYEQYF
d_gene: TRBD1; abundance: .; v_gene: TRBV2; j_gene: TRBJ2-7; CDR3nt: TGTGCCAGCAGCCCGGACAGGGGGCGAGACGAGCAGTACTTC; CDR3aa: CASSPDRGRDEQYF
d_gene: .; abundance: few; v_gene: TRBV29-1; j_gene: TRBJ2-7; CDR3nt: TGCAGCGTGGGAGGACAGGGAGGGTACGAGCAGTACTTC; CDR3aa: CSVGGQGGYEQYF
d_gene: .; abundance: .; v_gene: TRBV18; j_gene: TRBJ2-4; CDR3nt: TGTGCCAGCTCCATCGACAGCAAAAACATTCAGTACTTC; CDR3aa: CASSIDSKNIQYF
d_gene: .; abundance: .; v_gene: TRBV2; j_gene: TRBJ2-2; CDR3nt: TGTGCCAGCAGTCCTAGGATCACCGGGGAGCTGTTTTTT; CDR3aa: CASSPRITGELFF
d_gene: .; abundance: .; v_gene: TRBV4-2; j_gene: TRBJ2-1; CDR3nt: TGTGCCAGCAGCCAGTCCCTCCGGGATGAGCAGTTCTTC; CDR3aa: CASSQSLRDEQFF
d_gene: .; abundance: .; v_gene: TRBV5-1; j_gene: TRBJ2-5; CDR3nt: TGCGCCAGCAGCTTCGGGGGATCGTTCCAAGAGACCCAGTACTTC; CDR3aa: CASSFGGSFQETQYF
d_gene: TRBD2; abundance: .; v_gene: TRBV30; j_gene: TRBJ2-5; CDR3nt: TGTGCCTGGAGCCTCCGGACTAGCGGGGGCCATCAAGAGACCCAGTACTTC; CDR3aa: CAWSLRTSGGHQETQYF
d_gene: TRBD2; abundance: .; v_gene: TRBV13; j_gene: TRBJ2-1; CDR3nt: TGTGCCAGCAGCGCACCTAGGAAGGGAGGGCCCCATGAGCAGTTCTTC; CDR3aa: CASSAPRKGGPHEQFF
d_gene: .; abundance: many; v_gene: TRBV4-2; j_gene: TRBJ1-2; CDR3nt: TGTGCCAGCAGCCAAAGGTCCACCTCGAGTAGCTATGGCTACACCTTC; CDR3aa: CASSQRSTSSSYGYTF
d_gene: TRBD2; abundance: .; v_gene: TRBV5-6; j_gene: TRBJ2-1; CDR3nt: TGTGCCAGCAGCTTTTTCGGGACTAGCGGCTACAATGAGCAGTTCTTC; CDR3aa: CASSFFGTSGYNEQFF
d_gene: .; abundance: few; v_gene: TRBV7-2; j_gene: TRBJ1-1; CDR3nt: TGTGCCAGCAGCTTAAAAGTCACTTGGGAAGCTTTCTTT; CDR3aa: CASSLKVTWEAFF
d_gene: .; abundance: .; v_gene: TRBV30; j_gene: TRBJ1-1; CDR3nt: TGTGCCTGGAGTGTAAGGTCTGAAGCTTTCTTT; CDR3aa: CAWSVRSEAFF
d_gene: .; abundance: few; v_gene: TRBV5-4; j_gene: TRBJ2-4; CDR3nt: TGTGCCAGCAGCCCCGGGACGGAGAAAAACATTCAGTACTTC; CDR3aa: CASSPGTEKNIQYF
d_gene: .; abundance: .; v_gene: TRBV9; j_gene: TRBJ2-3; CDR3nt: TGTGCCAGCAGCGTAGGGGGGGCAACGCCTACGACAGATACGCAGTATTTT; CDR3aa: CASSVGGATPTTDTQYF
d_gene: TRBD1; abundance: few; v_gene: TRBV19; j_gene: TRBJ1-1; CDR3nt: TGTGCCAGTAGTAAAGGACAGGGTTATCTCGTGAACACTGAAGCTTTCTTT; CDR3aa: CASSKGQGYLVNTEAFF
d_gene: .; abundance: .; v_gene: TRBV6-5; j_gene: TRBJ2-1; CDR3nt: TGTGCCAGCAGTTACCCACTAGCCCCATACAATGAGCAGTTCTTC; CDR3aa: CASSYPLAPYNEQFF
d_gene: .; abundance: .; v_gene: TRBV14; j_gene: TRBJ1-2; CDR3nt: TGTGCCAGCAGCCAAGTGCCAGAGACGGGCTACACCTTC; CDR3aa: CASSQVPETGYTF
d_gene: TRBD1; abundance: few; v_gene: TRBV25-1; j_gene: TRBJ1-1; CDR3nt: TGTGCCAGCAGGAAGACAGGGGACACTGAAGCTTTCTTT; CDR3aa: CASRKTGDTEAFF
d_gene: .; abundance: .; v_gene: TRBV4-3; j_gene: TRBJ2-3; CDR3nt: TGCGCCAGCAGCCGACAGATTGGGGATACGCAGTATTTT; CDR3aa: CASSRQIGDTQYF
d_gene: .; abundance: few; v_gene: TRBV5-5; j_gene: TRBJ2-1; CDR3nt: TGTGCCAGCAGCTTGGAGGGAGGCCTGAGCTCCTACAATGAGCAGTTCTTC; CDR3aa: CASSLEGGLSSYNEQFF
d_gene: TRBD1; abundance: .; v_gene: TRBV7-2; j_gene: TRBJ1-4; CDR3nt: TGTGCCAGCAGCCCCGGGACAGTTAGTAATGAAAAACTGTTTTTT; CDR3aa: CASSPGTVSNEKLFF
d_gene: .; abundance: .; v_gene: TRBV7-2; j_gene: TRBJ1-1; CDR3nt: TGTGCCAGCAGCTTTACACTGAACACTGAAGCTTTCTTT; CDR3aa: CASSFTLNTEAFF
d_gene: .; abundance: .; v_gene: TRBV7-2; j_gene: TRBJ2-1; CDR3nt: TGTGCCAGCAGCGGAGCTGCCACCTACAATGAGCAGTTCTTC; CDR3aa: CASSGAATYNEQFF